This T cell receptor (beta chain) was profiled in a study of T cell responses to AZD1222 COVID-19 vaccine. Profiling relied on immunoSEQ multiplex PCR, and the TCRdb table lists in-frame clones only, not all of them. The table has 95,000 to 110,000 clones, roughly 90% seen once. As to this clone: The antigen is undetermined.

Regarding the study as a whole: At baseline, just five to seven AZD1222 recipients tested seropositive.

This CDR3 region has 15 residues. The germline gives CDR1 SGHRS, CDR2 YFSETQ. J gave up 3 bases and V 2 bases, and 5 bases lay outside the gene matches. The receptor was isolated from an adult who received the AZD1222 COVID-19 vaccine. The V gene is TRBV5-1, the J gene TRBJ2-3, with TRBD1 matching over 8 bases. This specimen consisted of peripheral blood, obtained 28 days after the second AZD1222 dose. CDR3 bases: TGCGCCAGCAGCTTTCTGGGACAGGCGACAGATACGCAGTATTTT. It specifies CASSFLGQATDTQYF.